The T cell receptor (beta chain) under discussion was sequenced for a study of T cells expressing NK-cell markers (TCRdb year 2020). For the wider study: In sorted CD3+CD56+NKG2C+, CD3+CD56+NKG2C- and CD3+CD56-NKG2C+ T-cell subsets from several donors, TCR beta-chain repertoires were profiled. Seven of the eight sequenced donors were HCMV-seropositive and one was HCMV-seronegative. Libraries were sequenced as 2 x 150 bp reads on Illumina HiSeq 2000/2500, MiSeq or NextSeq. The study sequenced eight donors, all healthy volunteers chosen at random: three men and five women.

Spanning cysteine to phenylalanine, the CDR3 consists of 14 amino acids. The DNA is not on file. Results the study describes overall, beyond this receptor: Those dominant clonotypes were again the most abundant among CD3+CD56-NKG2C+ cells in a handful of donors, at about 25-60.1%. In a handful of donors, the dominant CD3+CD56+NKG2C+ clonotypes were among the top 10 CD8+ clonotypes and accounted for about 1.0-7.5% of CD8+ T cells. It remained unclear whether the expanded NKG2C-expressing T cell clones were specific for HCMV antigens.

A commercial ELISA kit detecting HCMV-specific IgG in serum was used to determine HCMV serostatus. Ficoll density gradient centrifugation was used to isolate peripheral blood mononuclear cells from blood. The data were produced on an Illumina HiSeq 2000. TCR beta cDNA libraries were prepared using 5'RACE template switching, which introduced a universal primer site and unique molecular identifiers. cDNA synthesis was primed from the TCR beta constant segment and was followed by two successive PCR amplification steps. From the authors' description of their analysis: MIGEC was used to demultiplex reads and group the reads by UMI, and MiTCR was used to assemble and quantify clonotypes. To exclude erroneous sequences, any TCR cDNA sequence not supported by at least two reads was discarded. The tcR package was used for downstream repertoire analysis, and clonotypes were matched between fractions using CDR3 nucleotide sequence together with V segment. VDJmatch was used to annotate antigen specificity against VDJdb, with one amino acid substitution allowed in CDR3. The reads, reprocessed by TCRdb, yield one row per CDR3 protein sequence and no DNA. These V and J calls originate from TCRdb's pipeline instead of the authors' own analysis. The sample's own table lists a few hundred thousand distinct CDR3 sequences. The ten largest clones capture around 5.2% of the sample.

Regarding this clonotype: The target of this receptor is not known.

Sample: blood T cells: a sorted CD56 or NKG2C T cell subset, CD4+ or CD8+ T cells, or bulk PBMC T cells (not recorded which). The sequence was collected from a man aged 18 to 69 in good health. This chain is built from TRBV12-3 or TRBV12-4 and TRBJ2-7; TCRdb selects TRBD1, and the lack of DNA leaves this call unchecked. CDR3 reads: CASSLAGAVVEQYF.